The text below deals with one TCR beta chain. This CDR3 is built from 15 residues. Germline V gives CDR1 SNHLY, CDR2 FYNNEI. V dropped 6 bases and J dropped 0; count of bases not matched to a gene: 4. The data were obtained in a study of control samples from healthy donors and cancer patients. Assay used: immunoSEQ multiplex PCR; TCRdb lists only in-frame clones, some missing. This sample yields some 120,000 clones, of which 70% to 90% are seen a single time; 2.9% belongs to the top ten. The rearrangement links TRBV2 to TRBJ1-3; 8 bases match TRBD1. This TCR was recovered from a man aged 60-69 years in good health. The specimen sequenced was blood. The CDR3 reads CASRGQDHSGNTIYF. Written as DNA, the CDR3 is TGTGCCAGCAGGGGACAGGACCACTCTGGAAACACCATATATTTT. Full variable domain (outside the CDR3, taken from reference TRBV2 and TRBJ1-3): EPEVTQTPSHQVTQMGQEVILRCVPISNHLYFYWYRQILGQKVEFLVSFYNNEISEKSEIFDDQFSVERPDGSNFTLKIRSTKLEDSAMYFCASRGQDHSGNTIYFGEGSWLTVV.